The 24 T cell receptor beta chains listed next were all sequenced from one sample in a study of blood T cell repertoires in COVID-19. Method: immunoSEQ multiplex PCR; TCRdb's copy keeps in-frame clones and lacks some. The top ten hold over 5% of the sample, which has some 150,000 clones, around 87% seen once. Sequencing was done on a sample of peripheral blood. These receptors came from a human donor in a cohort sampled during active COVID-19.

J is TRBJ2-3 and V is TRBV10-3, with D perhaps matching TRBD1 (5 bases). V gave up 8 bases and J gave up 0 bases, with 12 bases separating them. The CDR3 contains 14 residues. Germline V gene data show CDR1 as ENHRY and CDR2 as SYGVKD. The CDR3 coding sequence is TGTGCCATCCGACTGGGGCCTAGCACAGATACGCAGTATTTT. Amino acid sequence: CAIRLGPSTDTQYF.

This rearrangement joins TRBV27 to TRBJ2-1; 7 positions match TRBD2. This CDR3 is 15 amino acids long. The ends lost 7 bases at V and 3 bases at J; junction bases unmatched: 9. Germline loops: CDR1 MNHEY, CDR2 SMNVEV (reference sequence). The CDR3 loop reads CASTSGREYYNEQFF. As DNA, the CDR3 is TGTGCCAGCACCTCTGGGCGGGAGTACTACAATGAGCAGTTCTTC.

This clone was found many times. V usage is TRBV20-1 and J usage is TRBJ1-2; D unclear. Trimming stripped 3 bases from V and 4 bases from J, with 6 bases between. The CDR3 spans 11 residues. CDR1 and CDR2 from the germline V gene are DFQATT and SNEGSKA (reference sequence). CDR3 nucleotides: TGCAGTGCTAGTACAGCCTATGGCTACACCTTC. Translating gives CSASTAYGYTF.

The V and J genes are TRBV19 and TRBJ1-3; 7 positions match TRBD1. Losses at the gene ends were 3 bases for V and 0 bases for J; bases not matched to a gene: 5. From germline, CDR1 is LNHDA and CDR2 SQIVND (reference sequence). CDR3 length: 16 amino acids. CDR3 coding DNA: TGTGCCAGTAGTATGGACAGGAGAATCTCTGGAAACACCATATATTTT. Protein sequence: CASSMDRRISGNTIYF.

The genes are TRBV29-1 and TRBJ1-2; the D gene is possibly TRBD1 (6 bases). The CDR3 is 15 residues long. Per germline, CDR1 SQVTM and CDR2 ANQGSEA. The V end was cut by 5 bases, the J end by 3 bases, with 19 bases between. The CDR3 spells CSVPPVGGRDYGYTF. In DNA, the CDR3 is TGCAGCGTTCCGCCTGTCGGGGGGCGCGACTATGGCTACACCTTC.

This clone has more than one count but fewer than ten. The rearrangement uses TRBV7-9 and TRBJ1-1, with D tentatively TRBD1 (5 bases). Per germline, CDR1 SEHNR and CDR2 FQNEAQ (reference sequence). The CDR3 contains 13 residues. V lost 4 bases, J lost 4 bases, and 10 bases lay in between. The CDR3 reads CASSSDGGTEAFF. The CDR3 DNA reads TGTGCCAGCAGCTCGGACGGGGGCACTGAAGCTTTCTTT.

The chain links TRBV6-8 to TRBJ2-1; weak D call: TRBD2 (6 bases). The CDR3 length is 15 residues. Deletions cut 0 bases from V and 0 bases from J, with 6 bases between. CDR1 MNHGY and CDR2 SAAAGT come from the germline V gene. In DNA form, the CDR3 reads TGTGCCAGCAGTTACTCGACTAGCTCCTACAATGAGCAGTTCTTC. This sequence encodes CASSYSTSSYNEQFF.

The V gene is TRBV6-1, the J gene TRBJ2-3, with TRBD2 matching 11 bases. CDR3 size: 17 residues. V gave up 0 bases and J gave up 3 bases; unmatched junction bases: 5. The germline gives CDR1 MNHNS, CDR2 SASEGT. The CDR3 nucleotides read TGTGCCAGCAGTGAAGCTTTAGCGGGGGGGCCGACAGATACGCAGTATTTT. Translated, it gives CASSEALAGGPTDTQYF.

The chain couples TRBV5-4 to TRBJ1-6; TRBD1 is a possible D gene (6 bases). Germline CDR1 and CDR2: SGHNT and YYREEE (reference sequence). The CDR3 contains 15 residues. V was shortened by 0 bases and J by 10 bases, with 14 bases between the two germline ends. CDR3 DNA: TGTGCCAGCAGCTTGGAGGGCAGGGGTCTATCACCCCTCCACTTT. It specifies CASSLEGRGLSPLHF.

CDR3 amino acids: CASSLASGGASTDTQYF. CDR3 sequence (DNA): TGTGCCAGCAGCTTAGCTAGCGGGGGGGCTAGCACAGATACGCAGTATTTT. This chain uses TRBV7-9 with TRBJ2-3; the match to TRBD2 covers 11 bases. V trimming: 0 bases; J trimming: 0 bases; junction bases outside the gene matches: 2. The germline CDR1 and CDR2 sequences are SEHNR and FQNEAQ (reference sequence). The CDR3 has 17 residues.

This CDR3 is CASSQALAGVRWGAKNIQYF. The CDR3 nucleotides are TGCGCCAGCAGCCAAGCCCTAGCGGGAGTGCGATGGGGGGCCAAAAACATTCAGTACTTC. V is TRBV4-1 and J is TRBJ2-4, with 10 nucleotides matching TRBD2. Germline assignment: CDR1 MGHRA and CDR2 YSYEKL. The CDR3 sequence is 20 residues long. Germline trimming cut 1 base from V and 1 base from J; bases unmatched to any gene: 13.

The rearrangement uses TRBV18 and TRBJ2-1; D not certain. The ends were cut back, 2 bases at V and 5 bases at J, with 10 bases in the middle. The germline V gene has CDR1 KGHSH and CDR2 LQKENI. This CDR3 contains 14 residues. The CDR3 sequence: CASSPLTTDNEQFF. The CDR3 DNA follows: TGTGCCAGCTCACCATTGACAACAGACAATGAGCAGTTCTTC.

The genes are TRBV18 and TRBJ2-7; D may be TRBD1 (5 bases). The length of the CDR3 is 16 residues. Trimming removed 1 base at V and 3 bases at J, with 16 bases between. Germline V CDR1 and CDR2: KGHSH, LQKENI. The CDR3 reads CASSPLKGQGDYEQYF. The CDR3 nucleotides are TGTGCCAGCTCACCACTTAAGGGGCAGGGCGACTACGAGCAGTACTTC.

CDR3 nucleotides: TGTGCCACCCAGTACGAAGGGGACCAAGAGACCCAGTACTTC. Translated: CATQYEGDQETQYF. The chain is built from TRBV15 and TRBJ2-5; D perhaps matches TRBD1 (5 bases). The CDR3 covers 14 residues. The germline V gene has CDR1 LNHNV and CDR2 YYDKDF (reference sequence). V shed 8 bases and J shed 0 bases, with 13 bases lying between them.

This chain joins TRBV5-1 and TRBJ1-3; D is uncertain. This CDR3 is 12 amino acids long. The V and J ends lost 1 base and 6 bases respectively, with 5 bases between them. CDR1 SGHRS and CDR2 YFSETQ come from the germline V gene. CDR3 DNA sequence: TGCGCCAGCAGCTTGCCAGAAAACACCATATATTTT. It is translated as CASSLPENTIYF.

This sequence joins TRBV6-1 and TRBJ2-7; 11 bases align to TRBD1. Germline-derived CDR1 and CDR2 are MNHNS and SASEGT. This CDR3 spans 15 amino acids. J lost 0 bases, V lost 3 bases, and 1 base had no gene match. CDR3 in DNA: TGTGCCAGCAGTGAGGGGACAGGGGGCTCCTACGAGCAGTACTTC. Amino acid sequence: CASSEGTGGSYEQYF.

CDR3 DNA: TGTGCCAGCAGTTACGCATCTCTGGACAGGGCGGCAAAACTGTTTTTT. It specifies CASSYASLDRAAKLFF. The V gene is TRBV6-5, the J gene TRBJ1-4; 8 bases line up with TRBD1. The J segment lost 10 bases and the V segment lost 2 bases, leaving 12 bases of the junction unmatched. Per the germline V gene, CDR1 is MNHEY and CDR2 is SVGAGI. The CDR3 length is 16 residues.

This clone was observed once. This chain links TRBV2 with TRBJ1-2; TRBD1 aligns across 7 bases. Trimming removed 7 bases from V and 5 bases from J; junction bases left unmatched: 1. Germline CDR1 reads SNHLY; CDR2 reads FYNNEI. CDR3 length: 11 residues. CDR3 protein: CASTGGYGYTF. As DNA, the CDR3 is TGTGCCAGCACAGGGGGATATGGCTACACCTTC.

This clone was counted a single time. This sequence joins TRBV7-3 and TRBJ1-4; a weak D match, TRBD1 (6 bases). CDR1 SGHTA and CDR2 FQGTGA come from the germline V gene. The CDR3 loop spans 16 amino acids. The germline V and J ends were trimmed by 5 bases and 6 bases, with 19 bases remaining between them. The DNA for the CDR3 is TGTGCCAGCAGCGAAAGACAGGCAAAGGGTGATGAAAAACTGTTTTTT. It encodes CASSERQAKGDEKLFF.

The chain joins TRBV7-3 to TRBJ2-5, with a possible D match to TRBD1 (6 bases). Trimming took 4 bases from V and 5 from J, leaving 20 bases between them. The CDR3 has 16 amino acids. The germline gives CDR1 SGHTA, CDR2 FQGTGA. This CDR3 is CASSSALQGSRETQYF. The CDR3 DNA is TGTGCCAGCAGCTCAGCCTTACAGGGCTCCCGGGAGACCCAGTACTTC.

V gene TRBV7-2 combines with J gene TRBJ2-7; 12 positions match TRBD2. In germline, CDR1 is SGHTA, CDR2 FQGNSA. The V segment lost 4 bases and the J segment 3 bases; nucleotides outside the gene matches: 7. CDR3 length equals 16 residues. The CDR3, as DNA: TGTGCCAGCAGCTCGTCCCGGACTAGCGGGATCTACGAGCAGTACTTC. This gives the protein CASSSSRTSGIYEQYF. Full variable domain (rest looked up from reference TRBV7-2 and TRBJ2-7): GAGVSQSPSNKVTEKGKDVELRCDPISGHTALYWYRQSLGQGLEFLIYFQGNSAPDKSGLPSDRFSAERTGGSVSTLTIQRTQQEDSAVYLCASSSSRTSGIYEQYFGPGTRLTVT.

The table lists this clone with a count of one. The chain uses TRBV7-9 and TRBJ1-2; D possibly corresponds to TRBD1 (5 bases). Trimming took off 1 base at V and 4 bases at J, with 16 bases between the two ends. The length of the CDR3 is 16 residues. The V gene's germline CDR1 is SEHNR and CDR2 FQNEAQ (reference sequence). CDR3 region: CASSLGGGSLSYGYTF. The CDR3 coding sequence is TGTGCCAGCAGCTTAGGGGGGGGATCGCTCTCCTATGGCTACACCTTC.

The V and J genes are TRBV7-6 and TRBJ2-7; 8 bases fit TRBD2. CDR1 is SGHVS, CDR2 FNYEAQ, per germline. The CDR3 extends over 15 amino acids. The V and J ends lost 3 bases and 0 bases, in that order; junction bases with no gene match: 4. The CDR3 here is CASSFGRGGSYEQYF. CDR3 nucleotide sequence: TGTGCCAGCAGCTTTGGACGGGGGGGCTCCTACGAGCAGTACTTC. Filled out from reference TRBV7-6 and TRBJ2-7, the complete variable domain reads GAGVSQSPRYKVTKRGQDVALRCDPISGHVSLYWYRQALGQGPEFLTYFNYEAQQDKSGLPNDRFSAERPEGSISTLTIQRTEQRDSAMYRCASSFGRGGSYEQYFGPGTRLTVT.

This chain joins TRBV7-2 and TRBJ1-1; 8 bases map to TRBD1. CDR3 length: 12 amino acids. V trimming: 1 base; J trimming: 12 bases; junction bases outside the gene matches: 4. CDR1 SGHTA and CDR2 FQGNSA come from the germline V gene. The CDR3 DNA reads as TGTGCCAGCAGCTTAGACATCAGGGGGCCTTTCTTT. This codes for CASSLDIRGPFF.